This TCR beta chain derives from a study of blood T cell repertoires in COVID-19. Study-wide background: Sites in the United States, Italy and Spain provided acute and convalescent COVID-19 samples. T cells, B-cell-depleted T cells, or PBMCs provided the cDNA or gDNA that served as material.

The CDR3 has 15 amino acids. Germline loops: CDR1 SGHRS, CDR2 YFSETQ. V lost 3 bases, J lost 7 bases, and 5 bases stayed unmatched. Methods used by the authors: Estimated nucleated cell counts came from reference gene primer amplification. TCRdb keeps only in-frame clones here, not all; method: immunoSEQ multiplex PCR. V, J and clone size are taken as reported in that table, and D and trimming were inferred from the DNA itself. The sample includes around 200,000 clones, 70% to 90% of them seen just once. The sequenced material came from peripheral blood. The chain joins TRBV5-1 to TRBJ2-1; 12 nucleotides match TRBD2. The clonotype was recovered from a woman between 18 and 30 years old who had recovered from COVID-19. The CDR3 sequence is CASSYTSGRRNEQFF. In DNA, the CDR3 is TGCGCCAGCAGCTACACTAGCGGGAGGAGGAATGAGCAGTTCTTC.